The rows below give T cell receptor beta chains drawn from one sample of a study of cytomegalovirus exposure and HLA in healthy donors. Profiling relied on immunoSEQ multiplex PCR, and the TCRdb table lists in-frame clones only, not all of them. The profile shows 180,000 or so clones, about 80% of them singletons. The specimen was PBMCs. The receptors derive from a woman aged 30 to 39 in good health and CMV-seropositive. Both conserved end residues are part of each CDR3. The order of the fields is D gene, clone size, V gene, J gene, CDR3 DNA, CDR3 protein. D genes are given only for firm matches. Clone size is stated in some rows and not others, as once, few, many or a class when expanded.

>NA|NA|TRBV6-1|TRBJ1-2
TGTGCCAGCAGGGACCTTACAGGGTTTTATGGCTACACCTTC
CASRDLTGFYGYTF
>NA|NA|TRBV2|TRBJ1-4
TGTGCCAGCAGACGACATATGGGCACTGAAAAACTGTTTTTT
CASRRHMGTEKLFF
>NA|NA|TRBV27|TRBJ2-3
TGTGCCAGCAGTTTCGCCAGGGAAGGCACAGATACGCAGTATTTT
CASSFAREGTDTQYF
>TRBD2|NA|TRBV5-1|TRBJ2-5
TGCGCCAGCAGCTTGGCCGGTTCTAGCGGGAGAAACCGCCAAGAGACCCAGTACTTC
CASSLAGSSGRNRQETQYF
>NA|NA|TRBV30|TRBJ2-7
TGTGCCTGGGCCAAGGGCCGCACCACCCGCGATTACGGGAACTACGAGCAGTACTTC
CAWAKGRTTRDYGNYEQYF
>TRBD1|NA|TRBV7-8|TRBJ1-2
TGTGCCAGCAGCTTAGGGACAGGGAACTATGGCTACACCTTC
CASSLGTGNYGYTF
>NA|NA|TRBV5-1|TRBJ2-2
TGCGCCAGCAGCTCTCGACAGATTAGGGATTCCAGTACCGGGGAGCTGTTTTTT
CASSSRQIRDSSTGELFF
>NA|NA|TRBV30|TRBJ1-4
TGTGCCTGGGGGTTAGGACACCTGTTTTTT
CAWGLGHLFF
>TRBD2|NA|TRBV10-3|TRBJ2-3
TGTGCCATCAGGAGGGGACTAGCGGGGGGGACAGATACGCAGTATTTT
CAIRRGLAGGTDTQYF
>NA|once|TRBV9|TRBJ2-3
TGTGCCAGCAGCGTATCCCCCACCGGGGATACGCAGTATTTT
CASSVSPTGDTQYF
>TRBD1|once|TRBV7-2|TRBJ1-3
TGTGCCAGCAGCCTCAATTACCCGACAGGGGCGAACTCTGGAAACACCATATATTTT
CASSLNYPTGANSGNTIYF
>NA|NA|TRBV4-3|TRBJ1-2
TGCCCCGCGGGAGGTTCATATGGCTACACCTTC
CPAGGSYGYTF